One and the same sample provided the 22 T cell receptor beta chains below, sequenced in a study of spatial heterogeneity in lung cancer. Study-level points and caveats: For expanded intratumoral alpha and beta TCRs, counts tracked tumor mutation counts.

These receptors' targets are unknown. Time point of the sample: sample taken at primary tumor resection. TCRdb used MiXCR to reprocess the 5' RACE reads, holding one entry per CDR3 protein. The sample records about 13,000 distinct CDR3 sequences, 5.1% being singletons. This specimen consisted of lung tumor tissue, obtained at surgery. The receptors shown here come from a male donor with early-stage non-small cell lung cancer.

In its sample, this clonotype was seen many times. V gene TRBV11-3 combines with J gene TRBJ1-1; D uncertain. V gave up 0 bases and J gave up 3 bases, with 8 bases separating them. This CDR3 contains 14 residues. Germline V gene sequence: CDR1 SGHNT, CDR2 YENEEA. This CDR3 is CASSLEGSDTEAFF. The CDR3 DNA sequence: TGTGCCAGCAGCTTAGAAGGGTCGGACACTGAAGCTTTCTTT.

This clonotype was recorded at least ten times. The V and J genes are TRBV7-2 and TRBJ2-1, with D possibly TRBD2 on 6 matching bases. Trimming shortened V by 6 bases and J by 7 bases, and 13 bases separated the two germline ends. The V gene's germline CDR1 is SGHTA and CDR2 FQGNSA. CDR3 length: 13 amino acids. CDR3: CASSGGLSNEQFF. The CDR3 region has the DNA TGTGCCAGCAGTGGGGGACTCTCTAATGAGCAGTTCTTC.

In this sample, this clonotype turned up many times. CDR3: CASSVAENPGRGAPLHF. In DNA form, the CDR3 reads TGTGCCAGCAGCGTAGCCGAAAACCCGGGACGTGGGGCACCCCTCCACTTT. The chain is built from TRBV9 and TRBJ1-6; possibly TRBD1 for D (5 bases). Trimming removed 0 bases at V and 11 bases at J, with 21 bases between. Germline assignment: CDR1 SGDLS and CDR2 YYNGEE. The CDR3 sequence is 17 residues long. The full variable domain, its missing parts supplied by reference TRBV9 and TRBJ1-6, is DSGVTQTPKHLITATGQRVTLRCSPRSGDLSVYWYQQSLDQGLQFLIQYYNGEERAKGNILERFSAQQFPDLHSELNLSSLELGDSALYFCASSVAENPGRGAPLHFGNGTRLTVT.

This clonotype was seen repeatedly, ten times or more. This chain uses TRBV20-1 with TRBJ2-7, with TRBD1 identical over 11 bases. Germline V gene lookup returns CDR1 DFQATT and CDR2 SNEGSKA (reference sequence). CDR3 length: 15 amino acids. Germline trimming cut 3 bases from V and 4 bases from J; bases unmatched to any gene: 8. The CDR3 spells CSASRPGTGGYEQYF. CDR3 coding DNA: TGCAGTGCTAGTCGCCCCGGGACAGGGGGTTACGAGCAGTACTTC.

This clonotype was recorded at least ten times. V and J are TRBV10-3 and TRBJ2-7, with TRBD1 matching 12 bases. Trimming at V came to 6 bases and at J to 2 bases, leaving 2 bases not matched to a gene. Germline loops: CDR1 ENHRY, CDR2 SYGVKD. The CDR3 sequence is 14 residues long. The CDR3 spells CAIRGTGGAYEQYF. For the CDR3, the DNA is TGTGCCATCAGGGGGACAGGGGGCGCCTACGAGCAGTACTTC.

In this sample, this clonotype turned up many times. This chain links TRBV7-2 with TRBJ2-3; D unresolved. The germline V gene has CDR1 SGHTA and CDR2 FQGNSA. Trimming removed 1 base at V and 6 bases at J, with 11 bases between. The CDR3 has 14 amino acids. CDR3 nucleotides: TGTGCCAGCAGCTTAGTGATTACGACGGATACGCAGTATTTT. Encoded protein: CASSLVITTDTQYF. The entire variable domain, with the rest obtained from reference TRBV7-2 and TRBJ2-3, is as follows: GAGVSQSPSNKVTEKGKDVELRCDPISGHTALYWYRQSLGQGLEFLIYFQGNSAPDKSGLPSDRFSAERTGGSVSTLTIQRTQQEDSAVYLCASSLVITTDTQYFGPGTRLTVL.

This clonotype was picked up many times. This sequence joins TRBV6-5 and TRBJ2-3; D remains unclear. In germline, CDR1 is MNHEY, CDR2 SVGAGI. The CDR3 sequence is 15 residues long. Between the trimmed V and J ends, which lost 6 bases and 0 bases, there was a span of 13 bases. DNA of the CDR3: TGTGCCAGCAGCTGGACGCGGACGAGCACAGATACGCAGTATTTT. The encoded protein is CASSWTRTSTDTQYF.

This clonotype was seen at least ten times. The chain carries TRBV28 and TRBJ2-1, with TRBD2 matching over 12 bases. The CDR3 sequence is 17 residues long. Trimming removed 5 bases from V and 7 bases from J; junction bases left unmatched: 12. Germline loops: CDR1 MDHEN, CDR2 SYDVKM. CDR3 nucleotide sequence: TGTGCCAGCAGTACCTCTAGCGGGGGGGCCGGGTTAAATGAGCAGTTCTTC. It codes for CASSTSSGGAGLNEQFF.

This clonotype was seen many times. This chain connects TRBV5-1 to TRBJ2-7; TRBD1 is a possible D gene (6 bases). This CDR3 is 14 amino acids long. CDR1 is SGHRS and CDR2 is YFSETQ in the germline V gene. With 2 bases removed from V and 0 bases from J, the gap between germline ends came to 9 bases. The CDR3 here is CASSFTGFSYEQYF. CDR3 nucleotide sequence: TGCGCCAGCAGCTTCACAGGGTTCTCCTACGAGCAGTACTTC.

The gene calls are TRBV12-3 or TRBV12-4 and TRBJ2-3; TRBD1 aligns across 10 bases. V trimming: 5 bases; J trimming: 4 bases; junction bases outside the gene matches: 3. The length of the CDR3 is 14 residues. The CDR3 coding sequence is TGTGCCAGCAGTCCCGGGACAGGGGCAGATACGCAGTATTTT. It specifies CASSPGTGADTQYF.

This clonotype came up many times. The CDR3 nucleotides are TGTGCCAGCAGCGATCTCGGGACAGGGGGCGAGTTTGACCCTGAAGCTTTCTTT. It specifies CASSDLGTGGEFDPEAFF. V and J are TRBV3-1 and TRBJ1-1, with 12 bases fitting TRBD1. With V trimmed by 5 bases and J by 6 bases, 16 bases remained unmatched. The CDR3 contains 18 residues. Looked up from germline, CDR1 is LGHDT and CDR2 is YNNKEL (reference sequence).

This sequence joins TRBV29-1 and TRBJ1-2, with D possibly matching TRBD1 (5 bases). V shed 5 bases and J shed 2 bases, with 6 bases lying between them. This CDR3 is built from 11 residues. The V gene's germline CDR1 is SQVTM and CDR2 ANQGSEA. CDR3 DNA sequence: TGCAGCGTTCGGGGGAACTATGGCTACACCTTC. Protein: CSVRGNYGYTF. Together with reference TRBV29-1 and TRBJ1-2, the CDR3 gives the full variable domain: SAVISQKPSRDICQRGTSLTIQCQVDSQVTMMFWYRQQPGQSLTLIATANQGSEATYESGFVIDKFPISRPNLTFSTLTVSNMSPEDSSIYLCSVRGNYGYTFGSGTRLTVV.

This clonotype has ten or more counts. This rearrangement joins TRBV19 to TRBJ2-5, with D uncertain. CDR1 and CDR2 (germline): LNHDA, SQIVND (reference sequence). Trimming removed 5 bases at V and 2 bases at J, with 15 bases between. The CDR3 spans 15 residues. The CDR3 nucleotides are TGTGCCAGTAGTCCCGGACGCCTTACTCAAGAGACCCAGTACTTC. Translating it yields CASSPGRLTQETQYF.

Many counts were recorded for this clonotype. The rearrangement uses TRBV10-3 and TRBJ1-5; TRBD1 aligns across 9 bases. Germline V CDR1 and CDR2: ENHRY, SYGVKD. The junction had 2 bases not matched to a gene; V was cut back by 4 bases and J by 7 bases. This CDR3 comprises 13 residues. The CDR3 DNA is TGTGCCATCAGTGGGACAGGGGACCAGCCCCAGCATTTT. Its protein is CAISGTGDQPQHF.

This clonotype is medium-sized in the sample. This rearrangement joins TRBV4-3 to TRBJ2-5; no clear D gene. Trimming shortened V by 0 bases and J by 1 base, and 6 bases separated the two germline ends. Per germline, CDR1 LGHNA and CDR2 YSLEER. The length of the CDR3 is 14 residues. The CDR3 spells CASSQELGQETQYF. The CDR3 DNA sequence: TGCGCCAGCAGCCAAGAGCTAGGCCAAGAGACCCAGTACTTC.

The chain employs TRBV7-2 and TRBJ2-7, with D uncertain. The CDR3 length is 17 residues. Germline CDR1 SGHTA, CDR2 FQGNSA. Between the trimmed V and J ends, which lost 1 base and 3 bases, there was a span of 19 bases. Here the CDR3 reads CASSLGGRYDPDYEQYF. In DNA, the CDR3 is TGTGCCAGCAGCTTAGGGGGTCGGTACGACCCGGACTACGAGCAGTACTTC.

The table lists this clonotype with a few counts. The V and J genes are TRBV7-6 and TRBJ2-3; D gene ambiguous. Trimming removed 2 bases from V and 4 bases from J, with 13 bases in between. This CDR3 is built from 15 residues. CDR1 and CDR2 (germline): SGHVS, FNYEAQ. CDR3 sequence: CASSLTPSNADTQYF. In DNA form, the CDR3 reads TGTGCCAGCAGCTTAACTCCCTCGAACGCAGATACGCAGTATTTT.

This clonotype was detected many times. The V gene is TRBV28, the J gene TRBJ1-2, with 11 bases matching TRBD1. CDR1 is MDHEN and CDR2 is SYDVKM in the germline V gene. CDR3 size: 15 residues. V shed 5 bases, J shed 6 bases, and the junction held 8 bases outside the gene matches. Here the CDR3 reads CASSQPRTGGHGYTF. DNA for the CDR3: TGTGCCAGCAGTCAACCTCGGACAGGGGGCCATGGCTACACCTTC.

This clonotype was detected many times. The chain recombines TRBV28 with TRBJ2-3; D is possibly TRBD1 or TRBD2 (5 bases each). This CDR3 region has 12 residues. Trimming pared 7 bases from V and 8 bases from J, leaving 13 bases between. The germline CDR1 and CDR2 sequences are MDHEN and SYDVKM. The CDR3 is CASTLDGGTQYF. In DNA, the CDR3 is TGTGCCAGCACTTTGGATGGGGGTACGCAGTATTTT.

This clonotype was recorded many times. This rearrangement joins TRBV7-9 to TRBJ2-7; D gene ambiguous. Trimming took 1 base from V and 6 from J, leaving 10 bases between them. The length of the CDR3 is 13 residues. Germline assignment: CDR1 SEHNR and CDR2 FQNEAQ (reference sequence). The CDR3 sequence: CASSLDGRSEQYF. CDR3 in DNA: TGTGCCAGCAGCTTAGACGGCAGATCCGAGCAGTACTTC.

The chain is built from TRBV5-1 and TRBJ1-5; D ambiguous. This CDR3 comprises 15 residues. Germline values: CDR1 SGHRS, CDR2 YFSETQ. V dropped 0 bases and J dropped 0 bases, with 7 bases sitting between them. In DNA form, the CDR3 reads TGCGCCAGCAGCTTGGACAGTAATAGCAATCAGCCCCAGCATTTT. Amino acids: CASSLDSNSNQPQHF. Filled out from reference TRBV5-1 and TRBJ1-5, the complete variable domain reads KAGVTQTPRYLIKTRGQQVTLSCSPISGHRSVSWYQQTPGQGLQFLFEYFSETQRNKGNFPGRFSGRQFSNSRSEMNVSTLELGDSALYLCASSLDSNSNQPQHFGDGTRLSIL.

This clonotype occurred a few times. The V and J genes are TRBV10-3 and TRBJ2-7; D gene ambiguous. V was shortened by 6 bases and J by 0 bases, with 6 bases between the two germline ends. The CDR3 is 12 residues long. Germline-derived CDR1 and CDR2 are ENHRY and SYGVKD. CDR3 protein: CAIRSTSYEQYF. CDR3 in DNA: TGTGCCATCAGGTCCACCTCCTACGAGCAGTACTTC.